The 6 T cell receptor beta chains below all came from one sample that was sequenced in a study of T-cell memory formation after mild COVID-19. MiXCR was run by TCRdb on the 5' RACE reads, yielding one entry per CDR3 protein. This table has roughly 480,000 distinct CDR3 sequences, 20% to 30% appearing once. Sequences were obtained from PBMCs or a T cell subset sorted from them (not recorded which). Receptor source: an adult woman who had mild COVID-19 (a few samples of this study predate the infection). Cell type and time point are not known.

This chain joins TRBV29-1 and TRBJ2-3; no clear D gene. CDR3 length equals 12 residues. V lost 5 bases, J lost 0 bases, and 6 bases lay in between. Germline V gene data show CDR1 as SQVTM and CDR2 as ANQGSEA. Here the CDR3 reads CSVLLSTDTQYF. In nucleotides, the CDR3 is TGCAGCGTTTTATTAAGCACAGATACGCAGTATTTT.

V and J are TRBV7-7 and TRBJ2-3; D tentatively reads TRBD1 or TRBD2 (6 bases each). This CDR3 comprises 15 residues. CDR1 and CDR2 (germline): SSHAT, FNYEAQ (reference sequence). Trimming removed 6 bases from V and 6 bases from J, with 19 bases in between. The CDR3 nucleotides read TGTGCCAGCAGTGACAGGAGGGGCAGCTGGGATACGCAGTATTTT. Translating it yields CASSDRRGSWDTQYF. Drawing the rest from reference TRBV7-7 and TRBJ2-3, the complete variable domain is GAGVSQSPRYKVTKRGQDVTLRCDPISSHATLYWYQQALGQGPEFLTYFNYEAQPDKSGLPSDRFSAERPEGSISTLTIQRTEQRDSAMYRCASSDRRGSWDTQYFGPGTRLTVL.

The V call is TRBV6-6, the J call TRBJ1-1, with 7 bases matching TRBD1. V shed 6 bases and J 8 bases; nucleotides not matched to a gene: 12. The CDR3 contains 14 residues. Germline V gene lookup returns CDR1 MNHNY and CDR2 SVGAGI (reference sequence). Written as DNA, the CDR3 is TGTGCCAGCAGCCAGATTATACAGGGGACCGAAGCTTTCTTT. Translation: CASSQIIQGTEAFF.

The chain joins TRBV20-1 to TRBJ2-3; a possible D gene is TRBD1 (6 bases). V lost 0 bases and J lost 4, with 14 bases in between. Germline V lookup: CDR1 DFQATT, CDR2 SNEGSKA (reference sequence). This CDR3 region has 15 residues. CDR3: CSARDRGGIPDTQYF. CDR3 DNA sequence: TGCAGTGCTAGAGATCGAGGGGGTATCCCAGATACGCAGTATTTT.

The gene calls are TRBV7-6 and TRBJ2-7; 8 bases align to TRBD1. The length of the CDR3 is 19 residues. V shed 5 bases and J 0 bases; nucleotides not matched to a gene: 18. The germline V gene encodes CDR1 SGHVS and CDR2 FNYEAQ. The CDR3 loop is CASSLGSPGWDRSSYEQYF. The CDR3, as DNA: TGTGCCAGCAGCCTCGGGAGCCCCGGGTGGGACAGGAGCTCCTACGAGCAGTACTTC. Full variable domain (missing parts from reference TRBV7-6 and TRBJ2-7): GAGVSQSPRYKVTKRGQDVALRCDPISGHVSLYWYRQALGQGPEFLTYFNYEAQQDKSGLPNDRFSAERPEGSISTLTIQRTEQRDSAMYRCASSLGSPGWDRSSYEQYFGPGTRLTVT.

The chain employs TRBV7-2 and TRBJ2-7; 12 positions match TRBD2. CDR1 is SGHTA and CDR2 is FQGNSA in the germline V gene. This CDR3 contains 16 residues. With V trimmed by 1 base and J by 6 bases, 7 bases remained unmatched. CDR3 sequence reads: CASSLGASGRVLEQYF. The CDR3 DNA follows: TGTGCCAGCAGCTTAGGGGCTAGCGGGAGGGTTCTCGAGCAGTACTTC.